This entry lists 24 T cell receptor beta chains sequenced from one sample in a study of identical twins. Via MiXCR, TCRdb re-called the 5' RACE reads, giving one row per CDR3 protein. The repertoire includes over 550,000 distinct CDR3 sequences, roughly 6.6% of them detected once, and roughly 1.6% sits in the top ten. The sample also formed part of further work on yellow fever vaccine responses in identical twins.

The sample consisted of PBMCs. The receptors stem from a woman between 18 and 29 years old in good health.

This clonotype was detected a few times. V usage is TRBV5-6 and J usage is TRBJ1-2, with D unclear. In germline, CDR1 is SGHDT, CDR2 YYEEEE. Trimming removed 1 base from V and 3 bases from J, with 16 bases in between. This CDR3 region has 16 residues. CDR3 loop: CASSLLVRTDHYGYTF. CDR3 nucleotide sequence: TGTGCCAGCAGCTTGCTAGTGAGGACGGACCACTATGGCTACACCTTC.

The genes are TRBV12-3 or TRBV12-4 and TRBJ2-3, with D possibly being TRBD2 (6 bases). CDR3 length: 14 amino acids. V dropped 4 bases and J dropped 10 bases, with 18 bases sitting between them. The CDR3 nucleotides read TGTGCCAGCAGTTCTAGCGCGAGCGGAACGGCGCAGTATTTT. Residues: CASSSSASGTAQYF.

This clonotype was seen ten or more times. The chain combines TRBV15 with TRBJ2-1; the D is unclear. V lost 1 base and J 6 bases, leaving 13 bases between the germline ends. The CDR3 runs 15 residues. CDR1 and CDR2 (germline): LNHNV, YYDKDF (reference sequence). This CDR3 reads CATSRVVLVGNEQFF. CDR3 bases: TGTGCCACCAGCAGAGTGGTTCTAGTAGGCAATGAGCAGTTCTTC.

This clonotype has ten or more counts. The J gene is TRBJ2-1, the V gene TRBV5-1; possibly TRBD1 or TRBD2 for D (5 bases each). The CDR3 runs 14 residues. CDR1 SGHRS and CDR2 YFSETQ come from the germline V gene. V shed 2 bases and J shed 4 bases, with 10 bases lying between them. The CDR3 DNA is TGCGCCAGCAGCTTAGGGACCTCATACAATGAGCAGTTCTTC. As protein: CASSLGTSYNEQFF.

This clonotype turned up a few times. The chain combines TRBV3-1 with TRBJ2-1; D gene ambiguous. The CDR3 runs 16 residues. The germline V and J ends were trimmed by 4 bases and 8 bases, with 21 bases remaining between them. CDR1 and CDR2 from the germline V gene are LGHDT and YNNKEL (reference sequence). The chain's CDR3 is CASSLVRPELGYEQFF. CDR3 coding DNA: TGTGCCAGCAGCCTTGTGAGGCCAGAATTGGGCTATGAGCAGTTCTTC.

This clonotype was seen a handful of times. The gene calls are TRBV12-3 or TRBV12-4 and TRBJ2-1; a possible D gene is TRBD1 (6 bases). The CDR3 is 16 amino acids. V lost 3 bases, J lost 5 bases, and 17 bases lay in between. CDR3 amino acids: CASSLGDRSSDNEQFF. In DNA, the CDR3 is TGTGCCAGCAGTTTGGGCGACAGGTCTTCCGACAATGAGCAGTTCTTC.

This clonotype has just a few counts. The chain couples TRBV24-1 to TRBJ2-1, with D perhaps matching TRBD1 (5 bases). V lost 6 bases and J 5 bases, leaving 13 bases between the germline ends. Looked up from germline, CDR1 is KGHDR and CDR2 is SFDVKD. The CDR3 runs to 14 residues. The CDR3 reads CATSRRQSDNEQFF. The CDR3 DNA is TGTGCCACCAGTCGGCGACAGAGCGACAATGAGCAGTTCTTC.

J is TRBJ2-1 and V is TRBV20-1; unclear D gene. CDR1 is DFQATT and CDR2 is SNEGSKA in the germline V gene (reference sequence). The CDR3 is 12 residues long. Trimming shortened V by 4 bases and J by 8 bases, and 12 bases separated the two germline ends. The CDR3 DNA sequence: TGCAGTGCTAAGGGCCTCTGGGATGAGCAGTTCTTC. Its translation: CSAKGLWDEQFF.

This clonotype came up many times. The V call is TRBV7-6, the J call TRBJ2-2; D is uncertain. The CDR3 loop spans 15 amino acids. V was clipped by 1 base and J by 6 bases, with 12 bases between them. CDR1 and CDR2 (germline): SGHVS, FNYEAQ. Written as DNA, the CDR3 is TGTGCCAGCAGCTTAGGCCAACTTGGGGCCGGGGAGCTGTTTTTT. Translated, it gives CASSLGQLGAGELFF.

The chain couples TRBV7-8 to TRBJ2-2; the D is unclear. Looked up from germline, CDR1 is SGHVS and CDR2 is FQNEAQ. The length of the CDR3 is 14 residues. V lost 5 bases and J 1 base, leaving 8 bases between the germline ends. The CDR3 protein is CASSRDKNTGELFF. For the CDR3, the DNA is TGTGCCAGCAGCCGCGACAAGAACACCGGGGAGCTGTTTTTT.

This clonotype has a handful of counts. The DNA for the CDR3 is TGTGCCAGCAGCGTAGTTGGACTAGCGGGAGGAGGGGGGGAGCTGTTTTTT. Translation gives CASSVVGLAGGGGELFF. J is TRBJ2-2 and V is TRBV9; 14 positions agree with TRBD2. Per germline, CDR1 SGDLS and CDR2 YYNGEE. The CDR3 covers 17 residues. The J segment lost 8 bases and the V segment lost 0 bases, leaving 6 bases of the junction unmatched.

V gene TRBV10-1 combines with J gene TRBJ2-5, with 9 bases identical to TRBD1. The CDR3 consists of 16 residues. V dropped 2 bases and J dropped 4; count of bases not matched to a gene: 8. CDR1 and CDR2 from the germline V gene are WNHNN and SYGVQD (reference sequence). The CDR3 DNA is TGCGCCAGCAGTGAGCCCGGGACAGGGCTTAGAGAGACCCAGTACTTC. Translation: CASSEPGTGLRETQYF.

This clonotype was seen more than once but under ten times. The chain recombines TRBV2 with TRBJ1-5, with 8 bases identical to TRBD1. CDR3 length: 15 residues. Trimming took 4 bases from V and 6 from J; bases not matched to a gene: 8. From germline, CDR1 is SNHLY and CDR2 FYNNEI. CDR3 protein: CASSADRGPTQPQHF. The CDR3 region has the DNA TGTGCCAGCAGTGCCGACAGGGGACCGACTCAGCCCCAGCATTTT.

The rearrangement links TRBV12-3 or TRBV12-4 to TRBJ2-7, with 9 bases lining up with TRBD2. Losses at the gene ends were 3 bases for V and 2 bases for J; bases not matched to a gene: 5. CDR3 length equals 15 residues. CDR3 loop: CASSFERGDTYEQYF. For the CDR3, the DNA is TGTGCCAGCAGTTTCGAGCGGGGGGATACCTACGAGCAGTACTTC.

This clonotype was counted many times. The chain couples TRBV10-1 to TRBJ2-3; 8 bases agree with TRBD2. V lost 0 bases, J lost 4 bases, and 12 bases stayed unmatched. The length of the CDR3 is 18 residues. CDR1 and CDR2 (germline): WNHNN, SYGVQD (reference sequence). CDR3 DNA: TGCGCCAGCAGTGAGTCGACGGTGCGAGCGGGAGCCCCAGATACGCAGTATTTT. Amino acid sequence: CASSESTVRAGAPDTQYF.

As concerns this clonotype: A junction boundary mismatches the germline segment, possibly from a read error. The CDR3 sequence: CASSRETSGSRTGELLF. As DNA, the CDR3 is TGTGCCAGCAGTCGCGAGACTAGCGGGAGCAGGACCGGGGAGCTGCTTTTT. The V and J genes are TRBV28 and TRBJ2-2, with 12 bases matching TRBD2. The CDR3 is 17 residues long. Germline V gene data show CDR1 as MDHEN and CDR2 as SYDVKM.

This clonotype appeared a few times. The chain is built from TRBV15 and TRBJ2-2; D gene unclear. V was cut by 7 bases and J by 4 bases, with 13 bases left in between. Germline V CDR1 and CDR2: LNHNV, YYDKDF (reference sequence). The CDR3 contains 14 residues. The CDR3 DNA is TGTGCCACCAAGAACTACTTGGGCACCGGGGAGCTGTTTTTT. It yields the protein CATKNYLGTGELFF.

This sequence joins TRBV29-1 and TRBJ2-3; D remains unclear. The ends were cut back, 4 bases at V and 2 bases at J, with 7 bases in the middle. Germline V gene lookup returns CDR1 SQVTM and CDR2 ANQGSEA. The CDR3 has 12 amino acids. The CDR3 reads CSVVGITDTQYF. Here the CDR3 DNA reads TGCAGCGTTGTGGGAATCACAGATACGCAGTATTTT.

This clonotype was observed at least ten times. V gene TRBV12-3 or TRBV12-4 combines with J gene TRBJ1-4; tentatively, D is TRBD1 (5 bases). The V end lost 5 bases, the J end lost 15 bases, and 19 bases lay between the germline ends. The CDR3 is 13 residues long. CDR3 sequence: CASSLGQGQVLFF. As DNA, the CDR3 is TGTGCCAGCAGTCTAGGACAAGGTCAGGTTTTGTTTTTT.

This clonotype has ten or more counts. The chain is built from TRBV6-1 and TRBJ1-5, with D perhaps TRBD1 (5 bases). Germline lookup yields CDR1 MNHNS and CDR2 SASEGT. V was shortened by 5 bases and J by 6 bases, with 17 bases between the two germline ends. This CDR3 has 15 residues. The DNA of the CDR3 is TGTGCCAGCAGTCCGACTGGGGGGTGGGGTCAGCCCCAGCATTTT. Its translation: CASSPTGGWGQPQHF.

V and J are TRBV20-1 and TRBJ2-5, with 16 nucleotides matching TRBD2. The CDR3 sequence is 19 residues long. The germline CDR1 and CDR2 sequences are DFQATT and SNEGSKA (reference sequence). Unmatched junction bases numbered 14, after V lost 2 bases and J lost 5 bases. CDR3 sequence (DNA): TGCAGTGCTAGAACGGGACTAGCGGGGGGGCGGCCTAAGTTGGAGACCCAGTACTTC. It is translated as CSARTGLAGGRPKLETQYF.

In its sample, this clonotype was seen a few times. The rearrangement joins TRBV6-1 to TRBJ2-5; D may be TRBD2 (5 bases). The V end lost 4 bases, the J end lost 7 bases, and 13 bases lay between the germline ends. The CDR3 length is 13 residues. Germline CDR1 reads MNHNS; CDR2 reads SASEGT. The CDR3 bases are TGTGCCAGCAGTGGGGCGGGTGGGGTGACCCAGTACTTC. This sequence encodes CASSGAGGVTQYF.

The sample holds a few counts of this clonotype. The rearrangement joins TRBV5-6 to TRBJ2-5; D is undetermined. V was cut by 2 bases and J by 5 bases, with 10 bases left in between. This CDR3 spans 13 amino acids. The germline V gene encodes CDR1 SGHDT and CDR2 YYEEEE. DNA of the CDR3: TGTGCCAGCAGCTTCAGGTACACGGAGACCCAGTACTTC. Translation gives CASSFRYTETQYF. Based on the CDR3 plus reference TRBV5-6 and TRBJ2-5, the full variable domain is DAGVTQSPTHLIKTRGQQVTLRCSPKSGHDTVSWYQQALGQGPQFIFQYYEEEERQRGNFPDRFSGHQFPNYSSELNVNALLLGDSALYLCASSFRYTETQYFGPGTRLLVL.

This clonotype was recorded at least ten times. V usage is TRBV14 and J usage is TRBJ1-1; D is ambiguous. The CDR3 length is 13 residues. In germline, CDR1 is SGHDN, CDR2 FVKESK. V gave up 1 base and J gave up 11 bases, with 14 bases separating them. CDR3 sequence: CASSQARLSGAFF. As DNA, the CDR3 is TGTGCCAGCAGCCAAGCACGACTAAGTGGGGCTTTCTTT.